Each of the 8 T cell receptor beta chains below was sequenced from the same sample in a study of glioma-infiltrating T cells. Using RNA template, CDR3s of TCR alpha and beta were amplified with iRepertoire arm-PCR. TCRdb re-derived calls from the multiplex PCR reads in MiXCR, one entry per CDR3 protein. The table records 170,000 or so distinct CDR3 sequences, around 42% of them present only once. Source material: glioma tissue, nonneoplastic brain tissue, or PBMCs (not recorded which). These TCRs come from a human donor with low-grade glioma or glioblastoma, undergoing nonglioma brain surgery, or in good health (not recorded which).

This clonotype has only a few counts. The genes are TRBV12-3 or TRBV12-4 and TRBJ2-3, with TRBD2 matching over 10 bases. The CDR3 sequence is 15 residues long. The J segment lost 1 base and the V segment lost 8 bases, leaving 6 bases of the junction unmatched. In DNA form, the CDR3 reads TGTGCCAGCGGTACCGGGACTAGCGGCACAGATACGCAGTATTTT. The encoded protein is CASGTGTSGTDTQYF.

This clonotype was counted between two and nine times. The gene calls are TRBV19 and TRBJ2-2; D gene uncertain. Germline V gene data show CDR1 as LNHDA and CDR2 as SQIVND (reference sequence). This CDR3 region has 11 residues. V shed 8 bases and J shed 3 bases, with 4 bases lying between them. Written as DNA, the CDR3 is TGTGCCAGTGGCTACACCGGGGAGCTGTTTTTT. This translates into CASGYTGELFF.

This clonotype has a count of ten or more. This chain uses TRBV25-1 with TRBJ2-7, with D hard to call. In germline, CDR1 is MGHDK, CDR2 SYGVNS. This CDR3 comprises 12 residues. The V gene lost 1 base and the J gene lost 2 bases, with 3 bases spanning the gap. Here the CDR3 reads CASSEFAYEQYF. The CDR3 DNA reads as TGTGCCAGCAGTGAATTCGCCTACGAGCAGTACTTC.

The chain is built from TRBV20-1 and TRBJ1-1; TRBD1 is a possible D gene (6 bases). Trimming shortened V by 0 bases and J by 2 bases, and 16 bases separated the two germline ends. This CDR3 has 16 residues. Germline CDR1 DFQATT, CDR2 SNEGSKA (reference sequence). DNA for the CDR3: TGCAGTGCTAGAGATTACCGGGGGCTGATTAACACTGAAGCTTTCTTT. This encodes CSARDYRGLINTEAFF.

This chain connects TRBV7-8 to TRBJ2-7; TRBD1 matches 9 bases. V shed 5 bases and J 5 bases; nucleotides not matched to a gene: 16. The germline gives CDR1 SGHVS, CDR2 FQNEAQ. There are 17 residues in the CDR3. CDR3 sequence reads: CASSLRTPGQGLDEQYF. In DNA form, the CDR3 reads TGTGCCAGCAGCCTCAGAACCCCGGGACAGGGTCTCGACGAGCAGTACTTC.

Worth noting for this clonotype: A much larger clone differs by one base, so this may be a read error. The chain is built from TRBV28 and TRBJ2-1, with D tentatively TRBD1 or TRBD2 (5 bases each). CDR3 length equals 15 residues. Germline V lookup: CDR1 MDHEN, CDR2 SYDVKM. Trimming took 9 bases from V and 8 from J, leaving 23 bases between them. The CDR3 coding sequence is TGTGCCAGAAGTCCGACCGGGACCCCCTCGGATGAGCAGTTCTTC. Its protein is CARSPTGTPSDEQFF.

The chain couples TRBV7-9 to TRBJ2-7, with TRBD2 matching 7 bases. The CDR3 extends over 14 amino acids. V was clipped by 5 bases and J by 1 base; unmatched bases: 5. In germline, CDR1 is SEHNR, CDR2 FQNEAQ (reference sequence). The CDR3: CASSPPSGSYEQYF. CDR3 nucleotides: TGTGCCAGCAGCCCCCCTAGCGGATCCTACGAGCAGTACTTC.

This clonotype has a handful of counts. The CDR3 DNA follows: TGTGCCAGAAGCCGCGTGGACGGCGTCGCGTATGGCTACACCTTC. Amino acid sequence: CARSRVDGVAYGYTF. This chain links TRBV7-2 with TRBJ1-2; D uncertain. Trimming left V 9 bases short and J 5 bases short, with 22 bases between. CDR1 SGHTA and CDR2 FQGNSA come from the germline V gene. CDR3 length equals 15 residues.